The 6 T cell receptor beta chains presented below share a single source sample, sequenced in a study of shared clonotypes between healthy human individuals (dated by TCRdb to the early 2020s). Library method: the immunoSEQ multiplex PCR assay. Not all clones reach the TCRdb copy of this immuneACCESS table, which keeps in-frame sequences only. Checked studies attribute under half of the gap to unresolved V genes and leave the rest unexplained. A total of 2,100,000 or so clones appear in this sample, about 94% of them only once. Over 0.1% of the sample is in the top ten clones. The material sequenced was naive CD4+ T cells sorted from blood. Read against the paper, the sample's cell subset or site label means: CD45RA+ positively selected. The receptors come from a man between 18 and 29 years old in good health.

The rearrangement uses TRBV28 and TRBJ1-6, with TRBD1 matching 10 bases. The CDR3 length is 17 residues. V lost 5 bases to trimming and J lost 5 bases; unmatched junction nucleotides: 9. Germline lookup yields CDR1 MDHEN and CDR2 SYDVKM. CDR3 DNA sequence: TGTGCCAGCAGTGATCCGGGACAGGGGATGGATAATTCACCCCTCCACTTT. Amino acid sequence: CASSDPGQGMDNSPLHF.

J is TRBJ2-6 and V is TRBV6-1; 8 bases map to TRBD2. J lost 4 bases, V lost 5 bases, and 16 bases had no gene match. Germline V CDR1 and CDR2: MNHNS, SASEGT. CDR3 length: 19 amino acids. The CDR3 loop is CASSKERRREGPGANVLTF. The CDR3 DNA follows: TGTGCCAGCAGTAAAGAAAGGCGTCGGGAGGGTCCCGGGGCCAACGTCCTGACTTTC.

The rearrangement uses TRBV4-1 and TRBJ2-1; 11 nucleotides match TRBD2. Germline V CDR1 and CDR2: MGHRA, YSYEKL. CDR3 length: 15 amino acids. V dropped 6 bases and J dropped 3; count of bases not matched to a gene: 4. The DNA for the CDR3 is TGCGCCAGCAGACTAGCGGGGGCTGGCTACAATGAGCAGTTCTTC. Its translation is CASRLAGAGYNEQFF.

The V gene is TRBV30, the J gene TRBJ1-6; D remains ambiguous. The germline V and J ends were trimmed by 4 bases and 4 bases, with 8 bases remaining between them. Germline V gene sequence: CDR1 GTSNPN, CDR2 SVGIG (reference sequence). The CDR3 is made up of 13 amino acids. The CDR3 coding sequence is TGTGCCTGGACCGGGGAATATAATTCACCCCTCCACTTT. The encoded protein is CAWTGEYNSPLHF. Variable domain in full (rest from reference TRBV30 and TRBJ1-6): SQTIHQWPATLVQPVGSPLSLECTVEGTSNPNLYWYRQAAGRGLQLLFYSVGIGQISSEVPQNLSASRPQDRQFILSSKKLLLSDSGFYLCAWTGEYNSPLHFGNGTRLTVT.

Concerning this clone: Other DNA sequences of this sample code for an identical CDR3. This chain joins TRBV10-2 and TRBJ1-2; 9 nucleotides line up with TRBD1. Per germline, CDR1 WSHSY and CDR2 SAAADI. CDR3 length: 15 residues. V trimming: 3 bases; J trimming: 1 base; junction bases outside the gene matches: 3. The CDR3, as DNA: TGCGCCAGCAGTGACCCGGGACAGGGTAACTATGGCTACACCTTC. Translated, it gives CASSDPGQGNYGYTF.

The V and J genes are TRBV6-1 and TRBJ1-5; D not resolved. CDR3 length equals 16 residues. Per the germline V gene, CDR1 is MNHNS and CDR2 is SASEGT. Between the trimmed V and J ends, which lost 1 base and 2 bases, there was a span of 12 bases. The CDR3 loop is CASSEVGGRGNQPQHF. CDR3 in DNA: TGTGCCAGCAGTGAAGTCGGAGGGAGGGGCAATCAGCCCCAGCATTTT.